This T cell receptor (beta chain) stems from a study of siplizumab effects on memory and regulatory T cells. Broader study findings: About 80-96% of proliferating CD4+ or CD8+ clones had no assignable naive or memory phenotype. Naive T cells appeared more diverse than memory cells and seemed to be major alloresponse contributors. Sequences that were alloreactive and traceable to unstimulated CD4+ memory cells were significantly reduced by siplizumab.

The CDR3 has 13 residues. Trimming took off 1 base at V and 6 bases at J, with 9 bases between the two ends. CDR1 LGHNA and CDR2 YSLEER come from the germline V gene. Produced via immunoSEQ multiplex PCR; TCRdb's table is partial and in-frame only. The data hold roughly 100,000 clones, with nearly 95% observed a single time. In the case of this clone: The antigen is not known.

The chain employs TRBV4-3 and TRBJ1-1; D perhaps matches TRBD1 (5 bases). The receptor comes from a human donor in good health. Sequencing was done on a sample of Tregs sorted from blood. CDR3 sequence reads: CASSQVPGAEAFF. CDR3 bases: TGCGCCAGCAGCCAAGTCCCGGGGGCTGAAGCTTTCTTT.